These T cell receptor beta chains were read from a single sample in a study of blood T cell repertoires in COVID-19. Sequencing was performed with immunoSEQ multiplex PCR; in TCRdb, only in-frame clones are kept and a portion is missing. The sample has around 260,000 clones, about 87% seen once; the top ten hold over 4%. The specimen was peripheral blood. These TCRs come from a man in his sixties who had recovered from COVID-19. Each CDR3 is given with its conserved first and last residue. D genes are given only for firm matches. Not all rows give a size; the values are once, few, many and, for expanded clones, a class.

clone size: -
V gene: TRBV19
D gene: TRBD1
J gene: TRBJ2-2
CDR3 protein: CASSPRDREAGELFF
CDR3 DNA: TGTGCCAGTAGTCCCCGGGACAGGGAGGCCGGGGAGCTGTTTTTT

clone size: -
V gene: TRBV7-9
D gene: TRBD2
J gene: TRBJ2-7
CDR3 protein: CASSDPIAGGLTYEQYF
CDR3 DNA: TGTGCCAGCAGCGATCCTATAGCGGGGGGGTTAACCTACGAGCAGTACTTC

clone size: few
V gene: TRBV2
D gene: TRBD1
J gene: TRBJ1-2
CDR3 protein: CASSERDRVGYTF
CDR3 DNA: TGTGCCAGCAGTGAGAGGGACAGGGTCGGCTACACCTTC

clone size: -
V gene: TRBV5-4
D gene: TRBD1
J gene: TRBJ1-1
CDR3 protein: CASSWTGTGNTEAFF
CDR3 DNA: TGTGCCAGCAGTTGGACCGGGACAGGGAACACTGAAGCTTTCTTT

clone size: -
V gene: TRBV6-2/TRBV6-3
D gene: -
J gene: TRBJ2-1
CDR3 protein: CASSSQSLQQGRYNEQFF
CDR3 DNA: TGTGCCAGCAGTTCTCAATCGCTCCAACAGGGTCGGTACAATGAGCAGTTCTTC

clone size: -
V gene: TRBV4-1
D gene: -
J gene: TRBJ1-5
CDR3 protein: CASSQEAGSNQPQHF
CDR3 DNA: TGCGCCAGCAGCCAAGAGGCGGGAAGCAATCAGCCCCAGCATTTT

clone size: -
V gene: TRBV10-3
D gene: -
J gene: TRBJ1-4
CDR3 protein: CAIRGQTNEKLFF
CDR3 DNA: TGTGCCATCAGAGGACAGACCAATGAAAAACTGTTTTTT

clone size: -
V gene: TRBV11-3
D gene: TRBD1
J gene: TRBJ1-1
CDR3 protein: CASSAGTGGKNTEAFF
CDR3 DNA: TGTGCCAGCAGCGCAGGGACAGGGGGGAAGAACACTGAAGCTTTCTTT

clone size: -
V gene: TRBV6-5
D gene: TRBD1
J gene: TRBJ2-2
CDR3 protein: CASRRWDRSAGELFF
CDR3 DNA: TGTGCCAGCAGGCGCTGGGACAGAAGCGCCGGGGAGCTGTTTTTT

clone size: -
V gene: TRBV18
D gene: -
J gene: TRBJ1-1
CDR3 protein: CASSPGSMNTEAFF
CDR3 DNA: TGTGCCAGCTCACCGGGCAGCATGAACACTGAAGCTTTCTTT

clone size: few
V gene: TRBV9
D gene: -
J gene: TRBJ2-3
CDR3 protein: CASSPAGAITDTQYF
CDR3 DNA: TGTGCCAGCAGCCCGGCGGGGGCCATCACAGATACGCAGTATTTT

clone size: few
V gene: TRBV5-1
D gene: -
J gene: TRBJ2-2
CDR3 protein: CASSLLGDIDTGELFF
CDR3 DNA: TGCGCCAGCAGCTTGTTGGGCGACATAGACACCGGGGAGCTGTTTTTT

clone size: -
V gene: TRBV29-1
D gene: TRBD1
J gene: TRBJ1-2
CDR3 protein: CSATDRVGSRYGYTF
CDR3 DNA: TGCAGCGCCACGGACAGGGTGGGGTCGAGATATGGCTACACCTTC

clone size: -
V gene: TRBV20-1
D gene: TRBD2
J gene: TRBJ2-5
CDR3 protein: CSASKLAGGLPQETQYF
CDR3 DNA: TGCAGTGCTAGTAAACTAGCGGGGGGCCTTCCCCAAGAGACCCAGTACTTC

clone size: -
V gene: TRBV7-2
D gene: TRBD1
J gene: TRBJ2-3
CDR3 protein: CASSLEGQDTDTQYF
CDR3 DNA: TGTGCCAGCAGCTTAGAGGGACAGGACACAGATACGCAGTATTTT

clone size: -
V gene: TRBV7-7
D gene: TRBD2
J gene: TRBJ2-5
CDR3 protein: CASSLLAGAKETQYF
CDR3 DNA: TGTGCCAGCAGCCTACTAGCGGGGGCTAAAGAGACCCAGTACTTC

clone size: few
V gene: TRBV15
D gene: -
J gene: TRBJ1-1
CDR3 protein: CATSSSGGSRRGNTEAFF
CDR3 DNA: TGTGCCACCAGCAGTTCCGGGGGAAGCAGAAGAGGTAACACTGAAGCTTTCTTT

clone size: -
V gene: TRBV18
D gene: -
J gene: TRBJ2-1
CDR3 protein: CASSPPSRTYNEQFF
CDR3 DNA: TGTGCCAGCTCACCACCGTCCAGAACCTACAATGAGCAGTTCTTC

clone size: -
V gene: TRBV5-1
D gene: -
J gene: TRBJ2-7
CDR3 protein: CASSMGPNIYEQYF
CDR3 DNA: TGCGCCAGCAGTATGGGCCCCAATATCTACGAGCAGTACTTC

clone size: once
V gene: TRBV5-8
D gene: TRBD1
J gene: TRBJ1-1
CDR3 protein: CASSSLDRENTEAFF
CDR3 DNA: TGTGCCAGCAGCTCCTTAGACAGGGAGAACACTGAAGCTTTCTTT

clone size: once
V gene: TRBV13
D gene: -
J gene: TRBJ1-5
CDR3 protein: CASSPGNQPQHF
CDR3 DNA: TGTGCCAGCAGCCCCGGCAATCAGCCCCAGCATTTT

clone size: -
V gene: TRBV7-9
D gene: -
J gene: TRBJ2-3
CDR3 protein: CASSLARPPTDTQYF
CDR3 DNA: TGTGCCAGCAGCTTAGCCAGGCCGCCCACGGATACGCAGTATTTT

clone size: -
V gene: TRBV14
D gene: -
J gene: TRBJ2-3
CDR3 protein: CASSPTQTFTDTQYF
CDR3 DNA: TGTGCCAGCAGTCCAACTCAGACTTTCACAGATACGCAGTATTTT

clone size: -
V gene: TRBV7-9
D gene: -
J gene: TRBJ1-3
CDR3 protein: CASRRGGGIPPTGNTIYF
CDR3 DNA: TGTGCCAGCAGGAGGGGAGGGGGAATCCCTCCCACTGGAAACACCATATATTTT

clone size: -
V gene: TRBV18
D gene: -
J gene: TRBJ1-2
CDR3 protein: CASSPQGEARGYGYTF
CDR3 DNA: TGTGCCAGCTCACCACAAGGCGAGGCCCGGGGCTATGGCTACACCTTC

clone size: -
V gene: TRBV11-3
D gene: -
J gene: TRBJ2-5
CDR3 protein: CASSLAGVQETQYF
CDR3 DNA: TGTGCCAGCAGCTTAGCGGGGGTACAAGAGACCCAGTACTTC

clone size: -
V gene: TRBV6-4
D gene: -
J gene: TRBJ1-2
CDR3 protein: CASSVGAGGYGYTF
CDR3 DNA: TGTGCCAGCAGTGTGGGGGCAGGAGGTTATGGCTACACCTTC